This T cell receptor (beta chain) was identified during a study of response to subunit inactivated influenza vaccine. Study findings and constraints: The study's authors posited that every seasonal influenza vaccination enlists few new T cells.

A single record per CDR3 protein comes from TCRdb applying MiXCR to the RT-PCR reads. The sample has hundreds of thousands of distinct CDR3 sequences, about 25% seen once. CDR1 is DFQATT and CDR2 is SNEGSKA in the germline V gene (reference sequence). This CDR3 has 19 residues. V dropped 3 bases and J dropped 7; count of bases not matched to a gene: 23. Worth noting for this clonotype: The antigen is unknown.

This material consisted of CD4+ T cells sorted from PBMCs, taken 5 days after vaccination. This rearrangement joins TRBV20-1 to TRBJ2-2, with 7 bases that match TRBD1. This TCR was recovered from a man in his fifties or sixties who received an inactivated influenza vaccine. The CDR3 DNA reads TGCAGTGCTAGCCTACTCTCCGGACAGGCGATTTTGCCTAACGGGGAGCTGTTTTTT. Amino acid sequence: CSASLLSGQAILPNGELFF.